This T cell receptor beta chain was documented in a study of cytomegalovirus exposure and HLA in healthy donors. Overall study context: HLA-typed donors were the source of 90 million or so unique TCRs, which an early data release held.

Note on this clone: Antigen: not known.

The ends lost 5 bases at V and 7 bases at J; junction bases unmatched: 9. The CDR3 totals 14 residues. Germline-derived CDR1 and CDR2 are SGHAT and FQDESV (reference sequence). Primers included in the PCR were 60 Vbeta and 13 Jbeta primers. Here immunoSEQ multiplex PCR was the method, and the copy in TCRdb shows in-frame clones only, minus some. The sample carries some 71,000 clones, approximately 67% recorded once. Broader study findings: One variant, a missense change in DCLRE1C, was linked in a later analysis to TCR beta V- and J-gene trimming.

This TCR was recovered from a man aged 40-49 years in good health and CMV-seropositive. The chain is built from TRBV11-1 and TRBJ1-1, with TRBD1 identical over 8 bases. Sequencing was done on a sample of PBMCs. Here the CDR3 reads CASSVSPDRDEAFF. CDR3 DNA: TGTGCCAGCAGCGTGTCCCCGGACAGGGATGAAGCTTTCTTT.